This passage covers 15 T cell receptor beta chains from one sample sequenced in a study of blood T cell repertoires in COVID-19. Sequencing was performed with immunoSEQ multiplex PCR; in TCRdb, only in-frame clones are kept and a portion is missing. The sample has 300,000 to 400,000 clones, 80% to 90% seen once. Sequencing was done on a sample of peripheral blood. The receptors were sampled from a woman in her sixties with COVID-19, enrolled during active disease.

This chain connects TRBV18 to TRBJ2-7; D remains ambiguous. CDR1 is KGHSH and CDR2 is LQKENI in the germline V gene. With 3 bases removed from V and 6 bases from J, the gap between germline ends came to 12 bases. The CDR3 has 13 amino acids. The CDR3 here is CASSPNRGTEQYF. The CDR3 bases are TGTGCCAGCTCACCTAACCGTGGCACCGAGCAGTACTTC.

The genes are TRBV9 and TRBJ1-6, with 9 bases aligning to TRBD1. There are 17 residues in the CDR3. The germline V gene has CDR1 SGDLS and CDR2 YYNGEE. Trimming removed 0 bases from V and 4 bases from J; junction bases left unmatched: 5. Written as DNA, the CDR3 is TGTGCCAGCAGCGTAGAGGGACAGGGTTATTATAATTCACCCCTCCACTTT. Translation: CASSVEGQGYYNSPLHF.

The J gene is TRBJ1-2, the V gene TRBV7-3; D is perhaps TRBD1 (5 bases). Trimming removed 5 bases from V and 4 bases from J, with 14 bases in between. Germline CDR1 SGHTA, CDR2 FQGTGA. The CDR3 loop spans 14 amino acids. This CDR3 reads CASSPGEFFYGYTF. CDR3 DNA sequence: TGTGCCAGCAGCCCGGGGGAGTTCTTCTATGGCTACACCTTC. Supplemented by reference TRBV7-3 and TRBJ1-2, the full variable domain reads GAGVSQTPSNKVTEKGKYVELRCDPISGHTALYWYRQSLGQGPEFLIYFQGTGAADDSGLPNDRFFAVRPEGSVSTLKIQRTERGDSAVYLCASSPGEFFYGYTFGSGTRLTVV.

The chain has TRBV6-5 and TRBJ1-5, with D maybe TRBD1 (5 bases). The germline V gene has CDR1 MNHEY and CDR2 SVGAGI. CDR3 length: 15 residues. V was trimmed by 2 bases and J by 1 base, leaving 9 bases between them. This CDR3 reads CASSYGAGSNQPQHF. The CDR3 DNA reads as TGTGCCAGCAGTTACGGGGCGGGGAGCAATCAGCCCCAGCATTTT.

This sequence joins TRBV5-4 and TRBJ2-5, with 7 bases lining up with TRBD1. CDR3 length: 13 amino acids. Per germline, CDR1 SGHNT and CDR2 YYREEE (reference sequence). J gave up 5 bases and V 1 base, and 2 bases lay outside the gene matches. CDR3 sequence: CASSLRQGETQYF. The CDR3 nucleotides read TGTGCCAGCAGCTTGAGACAGGGCGAGACCCAGTACTTC.

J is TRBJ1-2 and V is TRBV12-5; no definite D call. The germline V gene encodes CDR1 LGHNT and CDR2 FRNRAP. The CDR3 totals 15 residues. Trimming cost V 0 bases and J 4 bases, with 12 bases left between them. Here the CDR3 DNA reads TGTGCTAGTGGTTTGGTACGGTCGAGGAGCTATGGCTACACCTTC. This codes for CASGLVRSRSYGYTF.

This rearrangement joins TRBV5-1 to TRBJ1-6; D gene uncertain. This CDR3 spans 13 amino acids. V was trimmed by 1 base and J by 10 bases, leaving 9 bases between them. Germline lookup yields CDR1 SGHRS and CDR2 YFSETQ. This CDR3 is CASSLTEGSPLHF. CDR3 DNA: TGCGCCAGCAGCTTGACGGAGGGATCACCCCTCCACTTT.

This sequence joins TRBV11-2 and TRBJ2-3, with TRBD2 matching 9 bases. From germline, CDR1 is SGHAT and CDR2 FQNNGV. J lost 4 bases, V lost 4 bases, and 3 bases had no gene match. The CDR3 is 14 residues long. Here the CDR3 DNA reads TGTGCCAGCAGCTCTAGCGGGGTGCCAGATACGCAGTATTTT. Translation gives CASSSSGVPDTQYF.

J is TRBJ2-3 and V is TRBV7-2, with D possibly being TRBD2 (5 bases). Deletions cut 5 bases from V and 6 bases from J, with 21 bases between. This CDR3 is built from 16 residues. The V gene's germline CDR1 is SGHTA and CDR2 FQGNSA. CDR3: CASSQRRASGGDTQYF. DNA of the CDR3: TGTGCCAGCAGCCAGCGCCGGGCCTCGGGCGGGGATACGCAGTATTTT.

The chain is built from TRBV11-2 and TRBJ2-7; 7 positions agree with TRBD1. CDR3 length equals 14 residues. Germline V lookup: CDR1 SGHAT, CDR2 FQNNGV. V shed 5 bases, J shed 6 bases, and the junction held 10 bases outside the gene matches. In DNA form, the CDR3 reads TGTGCCAGCAGCCCCGGATGGACAGGCCCCGAGCAGTACTTC. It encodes CASSPGWTGPEQYF. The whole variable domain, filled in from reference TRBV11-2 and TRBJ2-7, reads EAGVAQSPRYKIIEKRQSVAFWCNPISGHATLYWYQQILGQGPKLLIQFQNNGVVDDSQLPKDRFSAERLKGVDSTLKIQPAKLEDSAVYLCASSPGWTGPEQYFGPGTRLTVT.

The CDR3: CASSPWAGEGYGYTF. CDR3 in DNA: TGTGCCAGCAGCCCCTGGGCAGGGGAAGGCTATGGCTACACCTTC. This sequence joins TRBV3-1 (or the pseudogene TRBV3-2) and TRBJ1-2, with D tentatively TRBD1 (6 bases). CDR1 and CDR2 (germline): LGHDT, YNNKEL (reference sequence). V lost 4 bases and J 4 bases, leaving 16 bases between the germline ends. There are 15 residues in the CDR3.

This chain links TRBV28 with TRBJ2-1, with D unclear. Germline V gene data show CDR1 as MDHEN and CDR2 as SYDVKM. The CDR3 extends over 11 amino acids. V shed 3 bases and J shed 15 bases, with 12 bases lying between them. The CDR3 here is CASSLSQALFF. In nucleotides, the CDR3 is TGTGCCAGCAGTTTGAGCCAGGCACTGTTCTTC.

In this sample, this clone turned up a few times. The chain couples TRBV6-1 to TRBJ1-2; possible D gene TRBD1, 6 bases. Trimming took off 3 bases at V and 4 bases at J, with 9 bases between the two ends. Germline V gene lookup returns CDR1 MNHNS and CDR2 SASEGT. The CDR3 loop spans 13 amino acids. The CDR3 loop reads CASSDRGGYGYTF. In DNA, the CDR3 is TGTGCCAGCAGTGACAGGGGCGGCTATGGCTACACCTTC.

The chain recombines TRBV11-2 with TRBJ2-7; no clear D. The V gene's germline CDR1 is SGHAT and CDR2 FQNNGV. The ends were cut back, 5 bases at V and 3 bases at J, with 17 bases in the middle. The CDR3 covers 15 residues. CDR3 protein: CASSGRVYGDYEQYF. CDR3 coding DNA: TGTGCCAGCAGCGGGCGTGTTTACGGCGACTACGAGCAGTACTTC.

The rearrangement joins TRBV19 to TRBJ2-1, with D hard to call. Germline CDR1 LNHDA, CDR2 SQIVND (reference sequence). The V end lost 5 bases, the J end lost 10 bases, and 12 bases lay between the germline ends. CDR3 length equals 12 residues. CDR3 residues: CASSLSPLEQFF. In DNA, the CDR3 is TGTGCCAGTAGTCTCTCCCCCCTCGAGCAGTTCTTC.